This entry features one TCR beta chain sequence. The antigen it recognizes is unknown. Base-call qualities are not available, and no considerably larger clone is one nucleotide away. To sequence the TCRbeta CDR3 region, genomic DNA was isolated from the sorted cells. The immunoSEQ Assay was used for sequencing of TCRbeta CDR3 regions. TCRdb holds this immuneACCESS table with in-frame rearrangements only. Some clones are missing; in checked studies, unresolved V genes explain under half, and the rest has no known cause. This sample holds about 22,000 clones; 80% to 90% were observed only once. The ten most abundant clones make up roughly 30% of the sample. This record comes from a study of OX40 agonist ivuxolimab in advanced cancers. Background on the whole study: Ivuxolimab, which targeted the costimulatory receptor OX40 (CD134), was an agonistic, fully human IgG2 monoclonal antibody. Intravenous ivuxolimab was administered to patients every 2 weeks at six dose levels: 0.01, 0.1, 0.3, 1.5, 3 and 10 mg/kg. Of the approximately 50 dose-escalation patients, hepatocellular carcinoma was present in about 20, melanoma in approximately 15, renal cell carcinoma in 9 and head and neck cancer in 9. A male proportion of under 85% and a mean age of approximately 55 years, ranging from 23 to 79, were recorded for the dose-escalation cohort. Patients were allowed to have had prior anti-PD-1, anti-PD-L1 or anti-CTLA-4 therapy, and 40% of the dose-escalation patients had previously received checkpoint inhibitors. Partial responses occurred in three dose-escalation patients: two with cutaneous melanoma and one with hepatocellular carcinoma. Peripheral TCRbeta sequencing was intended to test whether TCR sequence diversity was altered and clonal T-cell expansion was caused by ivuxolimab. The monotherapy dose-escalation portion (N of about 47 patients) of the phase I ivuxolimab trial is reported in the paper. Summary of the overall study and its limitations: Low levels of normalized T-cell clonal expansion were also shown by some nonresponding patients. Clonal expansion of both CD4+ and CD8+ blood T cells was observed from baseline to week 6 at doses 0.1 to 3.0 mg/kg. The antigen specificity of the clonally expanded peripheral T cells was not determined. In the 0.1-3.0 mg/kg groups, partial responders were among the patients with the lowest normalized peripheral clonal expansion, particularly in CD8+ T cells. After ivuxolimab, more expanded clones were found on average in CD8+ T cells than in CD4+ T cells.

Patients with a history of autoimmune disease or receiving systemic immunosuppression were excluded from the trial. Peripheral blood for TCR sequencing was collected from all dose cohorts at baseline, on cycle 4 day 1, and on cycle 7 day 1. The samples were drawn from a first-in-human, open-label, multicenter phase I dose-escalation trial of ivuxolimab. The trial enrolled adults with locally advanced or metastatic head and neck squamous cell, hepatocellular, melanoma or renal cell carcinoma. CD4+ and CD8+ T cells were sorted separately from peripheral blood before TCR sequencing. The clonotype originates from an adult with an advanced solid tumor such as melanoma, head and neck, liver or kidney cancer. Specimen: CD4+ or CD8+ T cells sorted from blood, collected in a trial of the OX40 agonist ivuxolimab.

The DNA sequence reads TGTGCCAGCAGCGGACAGGGAAGATTCTCTGGGGCCAACGTCCTGACTTTC. This sequence encodes CASSGQGRFSGANVLTF. Rearrangement joined TRBV7-8 to TRBJ2-6; 8 nucleotides in the junction match TRBD1. The CDR3 runs 17 residues from the cysteine to the phenylalanine. Only the CDR3 region is kept as DNA, spanning 51 bases read in frame from base 1. V has 5 bases trimmed and J has 0 bases trimmed; junction bases matching no gene number 6. CDR1 and CDR2, looked up from the germline V gene, are SGHVS and FQNEAQ.